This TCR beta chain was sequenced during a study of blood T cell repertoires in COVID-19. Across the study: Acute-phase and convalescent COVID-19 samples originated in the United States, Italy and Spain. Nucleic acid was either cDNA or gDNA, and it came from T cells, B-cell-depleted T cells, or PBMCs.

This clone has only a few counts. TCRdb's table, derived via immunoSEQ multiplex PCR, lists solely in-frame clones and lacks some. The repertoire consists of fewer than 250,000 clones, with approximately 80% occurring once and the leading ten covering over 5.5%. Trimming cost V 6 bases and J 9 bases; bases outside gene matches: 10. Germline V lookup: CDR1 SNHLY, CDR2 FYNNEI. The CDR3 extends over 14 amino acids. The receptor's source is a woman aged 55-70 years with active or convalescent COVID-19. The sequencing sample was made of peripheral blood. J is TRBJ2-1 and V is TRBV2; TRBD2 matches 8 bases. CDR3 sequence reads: CASRPGLGEGEQFF. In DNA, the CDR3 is TGTGCCAGCAGGCCGGGACTAGGTGAGGGTGAGCAGTTCTTC.